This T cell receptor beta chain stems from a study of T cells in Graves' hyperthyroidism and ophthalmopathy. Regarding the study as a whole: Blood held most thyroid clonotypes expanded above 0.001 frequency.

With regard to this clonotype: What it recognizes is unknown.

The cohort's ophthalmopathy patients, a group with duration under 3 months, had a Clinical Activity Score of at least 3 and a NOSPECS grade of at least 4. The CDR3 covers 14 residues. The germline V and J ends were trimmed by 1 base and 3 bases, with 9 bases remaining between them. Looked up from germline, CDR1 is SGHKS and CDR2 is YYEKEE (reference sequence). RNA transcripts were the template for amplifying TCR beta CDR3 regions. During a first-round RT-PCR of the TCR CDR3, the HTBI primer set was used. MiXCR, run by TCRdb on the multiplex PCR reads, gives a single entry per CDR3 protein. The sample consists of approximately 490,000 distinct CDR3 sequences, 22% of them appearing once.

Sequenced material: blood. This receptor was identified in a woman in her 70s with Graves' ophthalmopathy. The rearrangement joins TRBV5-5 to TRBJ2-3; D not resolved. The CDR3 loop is CASSLPHETDTQYF. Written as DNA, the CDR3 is TGTGCCAGCAGCTTGCCCCACGAGACAGATACGCAGTATTTT.